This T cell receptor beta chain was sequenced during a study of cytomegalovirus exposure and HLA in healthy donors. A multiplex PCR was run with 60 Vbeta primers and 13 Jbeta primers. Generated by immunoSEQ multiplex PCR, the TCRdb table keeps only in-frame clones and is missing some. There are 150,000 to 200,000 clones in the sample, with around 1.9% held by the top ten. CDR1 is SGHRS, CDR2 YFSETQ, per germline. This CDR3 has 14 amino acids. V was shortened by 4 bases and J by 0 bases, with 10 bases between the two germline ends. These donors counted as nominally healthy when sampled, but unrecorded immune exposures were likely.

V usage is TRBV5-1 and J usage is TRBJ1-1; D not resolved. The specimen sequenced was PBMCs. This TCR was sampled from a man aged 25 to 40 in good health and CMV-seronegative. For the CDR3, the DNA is TGCGCCAGCAGCCTTCTTGACATGAACACTGAAGCTTTCTTT. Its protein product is CASSLLDMNTEAFF.